This passage covers 4 T cell receptor beta chains from one sample sequenced in a study of cytomegalovirus exposure and HLA in healthy donors (dated by TCRdb to about 2017). To prepare the library, the immunoSEQ multiplex PCR assay was applied. TCRdb mirrors the immuneACCESS table, restricted to in-frame sequences. Some clones are absent from its copies; in checked studies, under half trace to an unresolved V gene, and the reason for the others is unknown. Counted in this sample were around 120,000 clones; more than 85% of them appeared once. The top ten hold 4% to 5.5% of the sample. Sequenced input: PBMCs. These receptors were taken from a man younger than 35 in good health and CMV-seropositive.

This chain connects TRBV6-6 to TRBJ2-3; no clear D. Germline-derived CDR1 and CDR2 are MNHNY and SVGAGI (reference sequence). CDR3 length: 13 residues. Trimming cost V 6 bases and J 1 base, with 8 bases left between them. CDR3: CASSGHRTDTQYF. For the CDR3, the DNA is TGTGCCAGCAGCGGTCATCGCACAGATACGCAGTATTTT.

The chain is built from TRBV6-4 and TRBJ2-2; 8 nucleotides match TRBD2. There are 14 residues in the CDR3. The germline gives CDR1 MRHNA, CDR2 SNTAGT. V was clipped by 0 bases and J by 6 bases; unmatched bases: 0. This CDR3 reads CASSDSSGAGELFF. The CDR3 bases are TGTGCCAGCAGTGACTCTAGCGGGGCCGGGGAGCTGTTTTTT.

This clone was seen only a few times. The chain is built from TRBV5-6 and TRBJ2-5; D may be TRBD2 (6 bases). The CDR3 consists of 16 residues. Germline CDR1 reads SGHDT; CDR2 reads YYEEEE. Trimming removed 4 bases at V and 5 bases at J, with 21 bases between. The DNA of the CDR3 is TGTGCCAGCAGCCACGCAAGGACGTGGGGGAGGGAGACCCAGTACTTC. As protein: CASSHARTWGRETQYF.

For the CDR3, the DNA is TGTGCCAGCGGCCCTAATGAAAAACTGTTTTTT. It encodes CASGPNEKLFF. The chain is built from TRBV28 and TRBJ1-4; D gene uncertain. Deletions cut 8 bases from V and 3 bases from J, with 4 bases between. CDR1 is MDHEN and CDR2 is SYDVKM in the germline V gene. CDR3 length equals 11 residues.